This T cell receptor (beta chain) was observed in a study of blood T cells in healthy people across ages. The use of a sample-barcoded 5' primer and a J-beta primer mix characterized a second PCR of about 7 to 12 cycles. TCRdb reprocessed the 5' RACE reads via MiXCR and lists one record per CDR3 protein. Among about 720,000 distinct CDR3 sequences, approximately 25% were seen once, and the ten largest hold under 4%. The sample was also reused in another study, on T cells of mothers and their children. That source reports: Mothers gave over 9.5 million TCR beta CDR3 reads each, and children 2.5 million to 3 million each. Mother-child pairs who were related displayed a slightly higher overlap than unrelated pairs, a difference that was non-significant. Clones that were microchimeric and persistent were not detected among T cells.

Source material: blood. The receptor was derived from a boy under 18 in good health.

CDR3 nucleotides: TGTGCCAGCAGCCAAGCGTCGCGGCAAGAGACCCAGTACTTC. Translation: CASSQASRQETQYF. The J gene is TRBJ2-5, the V gene TRBV3-1; D ambiguous. There are 14 residues in the CDR3. V lost 1 base and J lost 2, with 8 bases in between. Germline CDR1 and CDR2: LGHDT and YNNKEL (reference sequence).